Described below is a single TCR beta chain sequence and its context. The data were obtained in a study of blood T cell repertoires in COVID-19. The CDR3 is 15 amino acids. Sequencing used immunoSEQ multiplex PCR; TCRdb keeps in-frame clones, though not all of them. This sample has about 150,000 clones; about nine tenths occur once, and the top ten carry roughly 3.9%. Adults between roughly 18 and 100 years of age took part from 20 to 25 US areas. Donors were grouped by their self-reported clinical history. This chain links TRBV12-1 with TRBJ2-7; TRBD1 was called by the table and not checked on the DNA. TRBV12-1 is classified as a pseudogene. This sequence was found in a woman between 40 and 55 years old who had been exposed to COVID-19. Sequencing was performed on PBMCs or T cells enriched from blood (not recorded which). The CDR3 region has the DNA TGTGCCAGCAGCCCTGGGCCAACAGCCTCCTACGAGCAGTACTTC. Encoded protein: CASSPGPTASYEQYF.